A few counts support the clone carrying this T cell receptor beta chain. The CDR3 runs to 16 residues. With 6 bases removed from V and 1 base from J, the gap between germline ends came to 17 bases. Germline V CDR1 and CDR2: SGHTA, FQGNSA. This entry is derived from a study of early T cells in non-severe SARS-CoV-2 infection. Each CDR3 protein gets one entry after TCRdb re-called the 5' RACE reads with MiXCR. The sample contains over 50,000 distinct CDR3 sequences, less than 14% of which appear only once. The source of this sequence is an adult who was a healthcare worker with PCR-confirmed SARS-CoV-2 infection or an uninfected control (not recorded which). The chain recombines TRBV7-2 with TRBJ2-3, with a weak D call TRBD2 (5 bases). The sample consisted of whole blood. The CDR3 sequence: CASRGSIRGGTDTQYF. Here the CDR3 DNA reads TGTGCCAGCAGGGGGTCCATCCGGGGTGGCACAGATACGCAGTATTTT. The full variable domain, in which reference TRBV7-2 and TRBJ2-3 provide the parts outside the CDR3, is GAGVSQSPSNKVTEKGKDVELRCDPISGHTALYWYRQSLGQGLEFLIYFQGNSAPDKSGLPSDRFSAERTGGSVSTLTIQRTQQEDSAVYLCASRGSIRGGTDTQYFGPGTRLTVL.